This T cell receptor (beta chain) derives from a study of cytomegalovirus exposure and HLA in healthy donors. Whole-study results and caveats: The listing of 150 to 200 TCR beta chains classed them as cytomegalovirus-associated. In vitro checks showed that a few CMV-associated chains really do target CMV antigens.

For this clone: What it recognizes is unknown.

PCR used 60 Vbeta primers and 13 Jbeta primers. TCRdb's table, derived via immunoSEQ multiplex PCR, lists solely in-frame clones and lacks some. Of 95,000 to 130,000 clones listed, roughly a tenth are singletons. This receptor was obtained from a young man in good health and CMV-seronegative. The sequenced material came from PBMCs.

The CDR3 coding sequence is TGTGCCAGCTCACCAGTACCGGGAGAGACCCAGTACTTC. Translation: CASSPVPGETQYF. The rearrangement joins TRBV18 to TRBJ2-5, with D unresolved. CDR1 KGHSH and CDR2 LQKENI come from the germline V gene. With 2 bases removed from V and 4 bases from J, the gap between germline ends came to 8 bases. The CDR3 has 13 residues.